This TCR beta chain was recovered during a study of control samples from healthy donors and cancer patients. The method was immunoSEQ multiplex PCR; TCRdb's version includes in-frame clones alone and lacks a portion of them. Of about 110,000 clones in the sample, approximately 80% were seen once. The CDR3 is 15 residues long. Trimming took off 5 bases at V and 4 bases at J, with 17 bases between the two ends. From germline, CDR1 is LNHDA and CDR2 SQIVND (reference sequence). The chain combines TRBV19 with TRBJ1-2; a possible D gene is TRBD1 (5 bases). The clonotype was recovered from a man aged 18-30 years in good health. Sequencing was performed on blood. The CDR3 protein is CASSFRDPAPYGYTF. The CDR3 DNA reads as TGTGCCAGTAGTTTCCGGGACCCTGCCCCCTATGGCTACACCTTC.